This entry lists 24 T cell receptor beta chains sequenced from one sample in a study of metastatic and nonmetastatic thyroid tumors. TCRdb reprocessed the PCR reads via MiXCR. The table has tens of thousands of clones, roughly 25% seen once. Until they underwent thyroid surgery, no patient had received any treatment. Sequencing input: blood. The receptors come from a female donor with papillary thyroid cancer or a benign thyroid nodule (not recorded which). Some clones in this sample may be carry-over from other donors' samples.

This clone has more than one count but fewer than ten. V usage is TRBV24-1 and J usage is TRBJ2-1; D gene ambiguous. V was trimmed by 3 bases and J by 4 bases, leaving 9 bases between them. CDR1 and CDR2 (germline): KGHDR, SFDVKD. The CDR3 has 14 amino acids. This CDR3 is CATSDTRCYNEQFF. The CDR3 DNA follows: TGTGCCACCAGTGATACGCGGTGTTACAATGAGCAGTTCTTC.

J is TRBJ1-2 and V is TRBV20-1, with D perhaps TRBD1 (5 bases). The CDR3 totals 14 residues. Germline CDR1 is DFQATT and CDR2 is SNEGSKA (reference sequence). V was trimmed by 1 base and J by 7 bases, leaving 16 bases between them. The CDR3 DNA reads as TGCAGTGCTAGAGGGCTAGGGGAGGAGATTGGCTACACCTTC. This codes for CSARGLGEEIGYTF.

This clone was recorded many times. The gene calls are TRBV3-1 and TRBJ2-6; D uncertain. The length of the CDR3 is 15 residues. Trimming cost V 4 bases and J 0 bases, with 7 bases left between them. The germline gives CDR1 LGHDT, CDR2 YNNKEL (reference sequence). Written as DNA, the CDR3 is TGTGCCAGCAGCCCCCCGCTCTCTGGGGCCAACGTCCTGACTTTC. This gives the protein CASSPPLSGANVLTF.

The V call is TRBV28, the J call TRBJ1-1, with D hard to call. The V and J ends lost 2 bases and 10 bases respectively, with 8 bases between them. This CDR3 has 11 amino acids. Germline-derived CDR1 and CDR2 are MDHEN and SYDVKM. The chain's CDR3 is CASSLGLRAFF. As DNA, the CDR3 is TGTGCCAGCAGTTTAGGACTTCGAGCTTTCTTT.

The V and J genes are TRBV5-1 and TRBJ2-7; 7 bases line up with TRBD1. The CDR3 sequence is 13 residues long. V shed 5 bases and J 6 bases; nucleotides not matched to a gene: 8. Germline V CDR1 and CDR2: SGHRS, YFSETQ. The CDR3, as DNA: TGCGCCAGCAGTGTTGGGGCAGGGGGCGAGCAGTACTTC. Translating gives CASSVGAGGEQYF.

In its sample, this clone was seen a few times. V and J are TRBV12-3 or TRBV12-4 and TRBJ2-7, with 8 bases that match TRBD2. CDR3 size: 14 residues. Trimming removed 3 bases from V and 6 bases from J; junction bases left unmatched: 7. In DNA form, the CDR3 reads TGTGCCAGCAGTTTTAGCGGGGAAGCTGCCGAGCAGTACTTC. Amino acid sequence: CASSFSGEAAEQYF.

The V and J genes are TRBV28 and TRBJ2-7; the D is unclear. V shed 7 bases and J shed 5 bases, with 9 bases lying between them. The CDR3 totals 11 residues. CDR1 is MDHEN and CDR2 is SYDVKM in the germline V gene. This CDR3 is CASTKYHEQYF. The DNA of the CDR3 is TGTGCCAGCACCAAATACCACGAGCAGTACTTC.

This clone was seen many times. The gene calls are TRBV27 and TRBJ2-7; 7 bases map to TRBD1. The ends lost 3 bases at V and 0 bases at J; junction bases unmatched: 5. The CDR3 runs to 15 residues. Per the germline V gene, CDR1 is MNHEY and CDR2 is SMNVEV (reference sequence). The CDR3 DNA is TGTGCCAGCAGTTTGTTTGACAGGGTCTCCTACGAGCAGTACTTC. This translates into CASSLFDRVSYEQYF.

Ten or more counts support this clone. The rearrangement links TRBV4-3 to TRBJ1-4, with D possibly TRBD1 on 5 matching bases. This CDR3 has 15 amino acids. Germline loops: CDR1 LGHNA, CDR2 YSLEER. V lost 4 bases to trimming and J lost 3 bases, with 12 bases between them. Here the CDR3 DNA reads TGCGCCAGCAGCCTCCTGGGGGGGGCTAATGAAAAACTGTTTTTT. Amino acids: CASSLLGGANEKLFF.

This chain uses TRBV28 with TRBJ2-7; the D is unclear. V lost 9 bases to trimming and J lost 1 base, with 13 bases between them. This CDR3 comprises 13 residues. CDR1 MDHEN and CDR2 SYDVKM come from the germline V gene. CDR3 coding DNA: TGTGCCAGTCACCGTCTCGGATCCTACGAGCAGTACTTC. Its protein is CASHRLGSYEQYF.

This chain uses TRBV5-1 with TRBJ1-2; D is unresolved. The CDR3 has 16 residues. Germline V lookup: CDR1 SGHRS, CDR2 YFSETQ. Trimming shortened V by 4 bases and J by 4 bases, and 20 bases separated the two germline ends. CDR3 DNA: TGCGCCAGCAGCCCAACAGTCCCCCAGTGTCCCTATGGCTACACCTTC. Its translation: CASSPTVPQCPYGYTF.

This clone was counted ten times or more. The V and J genes are TRBV13 and TRBJ1-3, with 8 nucleotides matching TRBD1. This CDR3 is built from 19 residues. The germline V gene has CDR1 PRHDT and CDR2 FYEKMQ (reference sequence). J lost 6 bases, V lost 5 bases, and 21 bases had no gene match. CDR3 protein: CASSIRSGTGTPRENTIYF. The CDR3 DNA follows: TGTGCCAGCAGCATCAGATCCGGGACAGGCACCCCCAGGGAAAACACCATATATTTT.

The DNA of the CDR3 is TGCAGCGTCCCGTTGGCGGGAGCCTACAATGAGCAGTTCTTC. Its translation is CSVPLAGAYNEQFF. The chain joins TRBV29-1 to TRBJ2-1; 7 bases fit TRBD2. The CDR3 loop spans 14 amino acids. J was trimmed by 2 bases and V by 6 bases; bases with no gene match: 7. Germline CDR1 and CDR2: SQVTM and ANQGSEA.

V usage is TRBV3-1 and J usage is TRBJ1-1; maybe TRBD1 (5 bases). The CDR3 has 15 residues. V lost 6 bases and J lost 1, with 15 bases in between. The V gene's germline CDR1 is LGHDT and CDR2 YNNKEL (reference sequence). The CDR3 nucleotides read TGTGCCAGCAGAGCAGGGTCCAGTTCGAACACTGAAGCTTTCTTT. Its translation is CASRAGSSSNTEAFF.

This clone is categorized as medium-sized. J is TRBJ2-6 and V is TRBV6-1, with D possibly being TRBD1 (6 bases). Germline CDR1 and CDR2: MNHNS and SASEGT. Trimming stripped 5 bases from V and 1 base from J, with 15 bases between. The CDR3 totals 17 residues. The CDR3 protein is CASSPGTRRSGANVLTF. CDR3 nucleotide sequence: TGTGCCAGCAGTCCCGGGACACGCCGTTCTGGGGCCAACGTCCTGACTTTC.

This rearrangement joins TRBV5-1 to TRBJ1-6, with D possibly being TRBD1 (6 bases). Germline values: CDR1 SGHRS, CDR2 YFSETQ. Between the trimmed V and J ends, which lost 3 bases and 5 bases, there was a span of 9 bases. The CDR3 runs 14 residues. The CDR3 sequence is CASSWDTNNSPLHF. The CDR3 DNA reads as TGCGCCAGCAGCTGGGACACCAATAATTCACCCCTCCACTTT.

A few counts support this clone. This chain links TRBV5-4 with TRBJ2-5; 9 nucleotides agree with TRBD1. The germline V gene encodes CDR1 SGHNT and CDR2 YYREEE (reference sequence). The junction had 5 bases not matched to a gene; V was cut back by 3 bases and J by 5 bases. The CDR3 covers 14 residues. The CDR3 nucleotides are TGTGCCAGCAGCTCACGACAGGGGGAGGAGACCCAGTACTTC. Translated: CASSSRQGEETQYF.

Many counts were recorded for this clone. The rearrangement joins TRBV2 to TRBJ2-2, with TRBD1 matching over 10 bases. With V trimmed by 8 bases and J by 5 bases, 11 bases remained unmatched. The CDR3 loop spans 16 amino acids. Germline V gene lookup returns CDR1 SNHLY and CDR2 FYNNEI. The CDR3 is CASSPPGQGSTGELFF. The CDR3 nucleotides read TGTGCCAGCTCACCACCGGGACAGGGGTCAACCGGGGAGCTGTTTTTT.

This clone was counted at least ten times. The chain recombines TRBV19 with TRBJ2-7; D may be TRBD1 (6 bases). From germline, CDR1 is LNHDA and CDR2 SQIVND (reference sequence). Trimming stripped 8 bases from V and 0 bases from J, with 20 bases between. The CDR3 is 16 amino acids. The CDR3 sequence is CASSKTGIFSSYEQYF. CDR3 nucleotides: TGTGCCAGTTCGAAGACAGGCATCTTCAGCTCCTACGAGCAGTACTTC.

The J gene is TRBJ1-1, the V gene TRBV7-8; no clear D gene. This CDR3 has 14 amino acids. V was trimmed by 3 bases and J by 4 bases, leaving 12 bases between them. The germline V gene has CDR1 SGHVS and CDR2 FQNEAQ. The CDR3 bases are TGTGCCAGCAGCTTCTCCCCCTTTGGCACTGAAGCTTTCTTT. This encodes CASSFSPFGTEAFF.

This clone was seen repeatedly, ten times or more. The chain joins TRBV3-1 to TRBJ2-3; possibly TRBD2 for D (6 bases). Germline V gene lookup returns CDR1 LGHDT and CDR2 YNNKEL (reference sequence). The CDR3 runs 15 residues. V lost 2 bases and J 0 bases, leaving 9 bases between the germline ends. The CDR3 loop is CASSQSGTSTDTQYF. The CDR3 DNA sequence: TGTGCCAGCAGCCAATCTGGGACTAGCACAGATACGCAGTATTTT.

In this sample, this clone turned up a few times. The chain joins TRBV11-2 to TRBJ2-2; TRBD2 aligns across 9 bases. The CDR3 covers 14 residues. J lost 6 bases, V lost 6 bases, and 5 bases had no gene match. The germline V gene has CDR1 SGHAT and CDR2 FQNNGV. The CDR3: CASSFGGGAGELFF. The CDR3 nucleotides are TGTGCCAGCAGTTTTGGCGGGGGGGCCGGGGAGCTGTTTTTT.

Judged by abundance, this clone is medium-sized (0.01 to 0.1%). In DNA, the CDR3 is TGTGCCAGCAGTTACGGACGGACCCTCACTGAAGCTTTCTTT. Its protein is CASSYGRTLTEAFF. The chain combines TRBV6-6 with TRBJ1-1, with D unresolved. CDR1 and CDR2 (germline): MNHNY, SVGAGI (reference sequence). V dropped 2 bases and J dropped 4 bases, with 11 bases sitting between them. The CDR3 has 14 amino acids.

The chain joins TRBV20-1 to TRBJ2-7; D perhaps matches TRBD2 (6 bases). V was pared by 3 bases and J by 1 base, with 10 bases between. CDR1 is DFQATT, CDR2 SNEGSKA, per germline (reference sequence). The CDR3 spans 13 residues. CDR3 region: CSASVAGSYEQYF. The CDR3 coding sequence is TGCAGTGCTAGTGTTGCGGGGTCCTACGAGCAGTACTTC.